These 21 T cell receptor beta chains share one sample of origin, sequenced in a study of cytomegalovirus exposure and HLA in healthy donors. Profiled with immunoSEQ multiplex PCR; TCRdb holds only in-frame clones, not every one. The repertoire consists of about 140,000 clones, with 82% occurring once and the leading ten covering 25% to 30%. The sequenced material came from PBMCs. Every receptor here comes from a young man in good health and CMV-seropositive.

The chain employs TRBV10-1 and TRBJ2-4; D might be TRBD2 (6 bases). The CDR3 has 13 residues. Germline-derived CDR1 and CDR2 are WNHNN and SYGVQD (reference sequence). V was cut by 8 bases and J by 5 bases, with 13 bases left in between. The CDR3 sequence is CASSGGSQNIQYF. The CDR3 bases are TGCGCCAGCTCCGGGGGTAGCCAAAACATTCAGTACTTC.

The CDR3 protein is CASSRRDLNTEAFF. Here the CDR3 DNA reads TGTGCCAGCAGTCGCAGGGATTTGAACACTGAAGCTTTCTTT. The chain employs TRBV6-5 and TRBJ1-1; TRBD1 is a possible D gene (5 bases). CDR3 length: 14 amino acids. Germline-derived CDR1 and CDR2 are MNHEY and SVGAGI. V was shortened by 5 bases and J by 0 bases, with 10 bases between the two germline ends.

CDR3 loop: CAWTKQGKAEAFF. The DNA of the CDR3 is TGTGCCTGGACTAAACAGGGCAAGGCTGAAGCTTTCTTT. The rearrangement uses TRBV30 and TRBJ1-1; maybe TRBD1 (6 bases). This CDR3 region has 13 residues. Trimming stripped 4 bases from V and 6 bases from J, with 15 bases between. Per the germline V gene, CDR1 is GTSNPN and CDR2 is SVGIG (reference sequence).

This sequence joins TRBV11-2 and TRBJ2-1; D is unclear. The germline gives CDR1 SGHAT, CDR2 FQNNGV. The length of the CDR3 is 17 residues. Between the trimmed V and J ends, which lost 0 bases and 0 bases, there was a span of 12 bases. In DNA form, the CDR3 reads TGTGCCAGCAGCTTAGAGGGTAGCCCTAGCTCCTACAATGAGCAGTTCTTC. This sequence encodes CASSLEGSPSSYNEQFF. Using reference TRBV11-2 and TRBJ2-1 for the parts outside the CDR3, the full variable domain is EAGVAQSPRYKIIEKRQSVAFWCNPISGHATLYWYQQILGQGPKLLIQFQNNGVVDDSQLPKDRFSAERLKGVDSTLKIQPAKLEDSAVYLCASSLEGSPSSYNEQFFGPGTRLTVL.

J is TRBJ1-2 and V is TRBV6-1; 7 positions match TRBD1. This CDR3 comprises 13 residues. V shed 2 bases and J 5 bases; nucleotides not matched to a gene: 2. In germline, CDR1 is MNHNS, CDR2 SASEGT. The CDR3 protein is CASSEWDRYGYTF. CDR3 DNA sequence: TGTGCCAGCAGTGAATGGGACAGATATGGCTACACCTTC.

This sequence joins TRBV9 and TRBJ1-1; D might be TRBD1 (5 bases). Germline V CDR1 and CDR2: SGDLS, YYNGEE. V was cut by 0 bases and J by 4 bases, with 13 bases left in between. This CDR3 region has 15 residues. CDR3 nucleotide sequence: TGTGCCAGCAGCGTAGTTGGGGGGGTTTTCACTGAAGCTTTCTTT. Its protein product is CASSVVGGVFTEAFF.

Written as DNA, the CDR3 is TGTGCCAGCAGCCACCGGGGAGAAGACACCATATATTTT. Encoded protein: CASSHRGEDTIYF. The rearrangement joins TRBV7-9 to TRBJ1-3; D gene ambiguous. Germline assignment: CDR1 SEHNR and CDR2 FQNEAQ (reference sequence). V lost 5 bases to trimming and J lost 8 bases, with 13 bases between them. The CDR3 sequence is 13 residues long.

V is TRBV5-1 and J is TRBJ2-1, with 9 nucleotides matching TRBD2. Unmatched junction bases numbered 2, after V lost 0 bases and J lost 7 bases. Germline assignment: CDR1 SGHRS and CDR2 YFSETQ. CDR3 length: 14 residues. The CDR3 sequence is CASSLGSGSNEQFF. CDR3 nucleotides: TGCGCCAGCAGCTTGGGTAGCGGGAGTAATGAGCAGTTCTTC. Full variable domain (missing parts from reference TRBV5-1 and TRBJ2-1): KAGVTQTPRYLIKTRGQQVTLSCSPISGHRSVSWYQQTPGQGLQFLFEYFSETQRNKGNFPGRFSGRQFSNSRSEMNVSTLELGDSALYLCASSLGSGSNEQFFGPGTRLTVL.

The V call is TRBV23-1, the J call TRBJ1-5; 10 bases agree with TRBD1. TRBV23-1 falls under the ORF class, with uncertain function. With 0 bases clipped from V and 5 bases from J, the junction kept 7 bases outside the gene matches. The CDR3 has 17 residues. The CDR3 bases are TGCGCCAGCAGTCAATCGTATGAAGGACAGGGGGATCAGCCCCAGCATTTT. It yields the protein CASSQSYEGQGDQPQHF.

This rearrangement joins TRBV7-9 to TRBJ2-1; 10 nucleotides agree with TRBD2. The CDR3 sequence is 14 residues long. Germline V lookup: CDR1 SEHNR, CDR2 FQNEAQ (reference sequence). V dropped 3 bases and J dropped 7; count of bases not matched to a gene: 3. CDR3 nucleotide sequence: TGTGCCAGCAGCTTCAGCGGGAGGGGAAATGAGCAGTTCTTC. Its translation: CASSFSGRGNEQFF.

This clone was seen only a few times. V is TRBV6-5 and J is TRBJ1-2; no clear D gene. The CDR3 spans 15 residues. Trimming pared 2 bases from V and 3 bases from J, leaving 13 bases between. In germline, CDR1 is MNHEY, CDR2 SVGAGI. The CDR3 nucleotides read TGTGCCAGCAGTTACCTGTCTGGGCCCGACTATGGCTACACCTTC. This sequence encodes CASSYLSGPDYGYTF.

The chain recombines TRBV9 with TRBJ2-7; 9 nucleotides align to TRBD2. The J segment lost 5 bases and the V segment lost 2 bases, leaving 8 bases of the junction unmatched. CDR3 length equals 15 residues. Per germline, CDR1 SGDLS and CDR2 YYNGEE. The CDR3 here is CASSVGAGGGHEQYF. The CDR3 DNA follows: TGTGCCAGCAGCGTGGGTGCGGGAGGGGGCCACGAGCAGTACTTC.

The genes are TRBV29-1 and TRBJ2-3, with 16 bases lining up with TRBD2. V lost 7 bases, J lost 0 bases, and 13 bases stayed unmatched. The CDR3 is 19 residues long. Germline CDR1 and CDR2: SQVTM and ANQGSEA. The CDR3 region has the DNA TGCAGCGGTGCGGGGACTAGCGGGGGGGTAATGGGGAGCACAGATACGCAGTATTTT. Protein: CSGAGTSGGVMGSTDTQYF.

CDR3 loop: CASSLRDFSTDTQYF. Here the CDR3 DNA reads TGTGCCAGCAGTCTTCGGGACTTTAGCACAGATACGCAGTATTTT. The V call is TRBV6-1, the J call TRBJ2-3, with D possibly TRBD2 on 6 matching bases. V was shortened by 5 bases and J by 0 bases, with 12 bases between the two germline ends. This CDR3 has 15 amino acids. Per the germline V gene, CDR1 is MNHNS and CDR2 is SASEGT.

The chain employs TRBV7-3 and TRBJ2-2; no reliable D call. CDR1 SGHTA and CDR2 FQGTGA come from the germline V gene. The V and J ends lost 0 bases and 7 bases respectively, with 6 bases between them. The CDR3 extends over 13 amino acids. CDR3 in DNA: TGTGCCAGCAGCTTAACGTTCTACGGGGAGCTGTTTTTT. Translating gives CASSLTFYGELFF.

The chain is built from TRBV7-3 and TRBJ1-2; the D is unclear. The ends were cut back, 0 bases at V and 4 bases at J, with 6 bases in the middle. The CDR3 is 13 residues long. Germline V gene lookup returns CDR1 SGHTA and CDR2 FQGTGA. DNA of the CDR3: TGTGCCAGCAGCTTAACCGGGTCCTATGGCTACACCTTC. Residues: CASSLTGSYGYTF.

The chain couples TRBV6-5 to TRBJ2-1, with a possible D match to TRBD1 (6 bases). V was cut by 6 bases and J by 0 bases, with 12 bases left in between. CDR3 length: 15 amino acids. Germline V lookup: CDR1 MNHEY, CDR2 SVGAGI. This CDR3 is CASSRTGFSYNEQFF. CDR3 nucleotide sequence: TGTGCCAGCAGCCGTACAGGGTTCTCCTACAATGAGCAGTTCTTC.

V is TRBV7-3 and J is TRBJ2-1, with TRBD2 identical over 7 bases. V dropped 5 bases and J dropped 0; count of bases not matched to a gene: 4. The CDR3 length is 15 residues. CDR1 and CDR2 (germline): SGHTA, FQGTGA. CDR3 residues: CASSPSGGSYNEQFF. The CDR3 DNA sequence: TGTGCCAGCAGCCCGTCGGGGGGCTCCTACAATGAGCAGTTCTTC. Combining the CDR3 with reference TRBV7-3 and TRBJ2-1 gives the whole variable domain GAGVSQTPSNKVTEKGKYVELRCDPISGHTALYWYRQSLGQGPEFLIYFQGTGAADDSGLPNDRFFAVRPEGSVSTLKIQRTERGDSAVYLCASSPSGGSYNEQFFGPGTRLTVL.

This sequence joins TRBV6-1 and TRBJ2-7; 9 bases map to TRBD1. With V trimmed by 6 bases and J by 6 bases, 9 bases remained unmatched. This CDR3 has 14 residues. Germline CDR1 and CDR2: MNHNS and SASEGT. CDR3 protein: CASSRDRVDGEQYF. The CDR3 DNA follows: TGTGCCAGCAGCCGGGACAGGGTGGACGGCGAGCAGTACTTC.

This clone was recorded only once. The V gene is TRBV4-1, the J gene TRBJ2-7; 12 bases line up with TRBD2. The V segment lost 4 bases and the J segment 5 bases; nucleotides outside the gene matches: 3. The CDR3 has 14 residues. Per the germline V gene, CDR1 is MGHRA and CDR2 is YSYEKL. The CDR3 DNA sequence: TGCGCCAGCAGCCGACTAGCGGGAGAGGACGAGCAGTACTTC. Residues: CASSRLAGEDEQYF.

This chain links TRBV6-5 with TRBJ1-2; D is perhaps TRBD1 (6 bases). The CDR3 is 14 residues long. The V end lost 3 bases, the J end lost 0 bases, and 8 bases lay between the germline ends. CDR1 is MNHEY, CDR2 SVGAGI, per germline. The CDR3 bases are TGTGCCAGCAGTTATCGACAGGCTAACTATGGCTACACCTTC. As protein: CASSYRQANYGYTF.